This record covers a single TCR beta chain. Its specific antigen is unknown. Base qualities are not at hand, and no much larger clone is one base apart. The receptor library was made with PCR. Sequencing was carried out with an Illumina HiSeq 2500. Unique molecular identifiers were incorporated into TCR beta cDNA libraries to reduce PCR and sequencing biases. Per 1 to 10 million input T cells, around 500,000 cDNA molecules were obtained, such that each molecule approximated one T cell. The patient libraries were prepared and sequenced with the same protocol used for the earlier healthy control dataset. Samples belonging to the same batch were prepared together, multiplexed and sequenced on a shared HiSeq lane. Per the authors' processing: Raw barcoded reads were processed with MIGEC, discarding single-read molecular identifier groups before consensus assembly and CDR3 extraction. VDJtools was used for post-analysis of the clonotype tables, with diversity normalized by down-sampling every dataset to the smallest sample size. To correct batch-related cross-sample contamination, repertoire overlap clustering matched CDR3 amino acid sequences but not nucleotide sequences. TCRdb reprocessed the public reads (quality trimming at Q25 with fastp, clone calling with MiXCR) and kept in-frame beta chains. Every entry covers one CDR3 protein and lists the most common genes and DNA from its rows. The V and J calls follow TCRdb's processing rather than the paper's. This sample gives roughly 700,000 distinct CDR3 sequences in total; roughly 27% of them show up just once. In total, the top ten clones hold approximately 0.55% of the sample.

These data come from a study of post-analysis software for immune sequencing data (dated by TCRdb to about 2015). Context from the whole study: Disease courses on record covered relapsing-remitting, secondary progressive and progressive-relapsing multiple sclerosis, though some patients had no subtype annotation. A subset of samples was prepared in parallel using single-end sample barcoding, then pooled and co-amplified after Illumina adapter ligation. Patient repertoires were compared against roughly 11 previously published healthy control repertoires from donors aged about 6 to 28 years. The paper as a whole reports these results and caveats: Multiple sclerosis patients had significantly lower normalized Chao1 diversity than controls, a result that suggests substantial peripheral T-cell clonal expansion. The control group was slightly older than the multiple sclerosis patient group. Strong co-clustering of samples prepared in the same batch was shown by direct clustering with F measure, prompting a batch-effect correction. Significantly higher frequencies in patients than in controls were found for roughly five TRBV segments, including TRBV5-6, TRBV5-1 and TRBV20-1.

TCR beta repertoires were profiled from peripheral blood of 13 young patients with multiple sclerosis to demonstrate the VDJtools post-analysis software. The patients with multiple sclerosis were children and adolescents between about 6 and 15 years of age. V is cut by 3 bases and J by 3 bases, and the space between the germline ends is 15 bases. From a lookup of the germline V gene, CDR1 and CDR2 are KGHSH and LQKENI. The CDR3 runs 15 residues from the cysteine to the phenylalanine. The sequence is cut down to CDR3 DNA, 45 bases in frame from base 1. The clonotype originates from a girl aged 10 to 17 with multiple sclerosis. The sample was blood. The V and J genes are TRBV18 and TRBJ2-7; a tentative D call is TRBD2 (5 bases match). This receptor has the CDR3 CASSPPPGSGYEQYF. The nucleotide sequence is TGTGCCAGCTCACCTCCGCCGGGATCGGGCTACGAGCAGTACTTC.